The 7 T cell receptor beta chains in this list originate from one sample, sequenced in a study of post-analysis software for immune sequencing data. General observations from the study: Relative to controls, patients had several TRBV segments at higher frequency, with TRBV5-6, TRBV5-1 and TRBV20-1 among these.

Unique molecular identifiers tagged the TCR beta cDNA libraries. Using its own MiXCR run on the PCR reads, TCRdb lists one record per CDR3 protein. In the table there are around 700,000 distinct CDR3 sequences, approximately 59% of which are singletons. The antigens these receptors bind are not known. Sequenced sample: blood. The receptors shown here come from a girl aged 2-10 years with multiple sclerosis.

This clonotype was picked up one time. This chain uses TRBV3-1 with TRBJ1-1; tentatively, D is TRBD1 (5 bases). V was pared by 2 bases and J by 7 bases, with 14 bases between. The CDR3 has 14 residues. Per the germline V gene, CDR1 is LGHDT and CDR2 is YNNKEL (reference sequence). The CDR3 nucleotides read TGTGCCAGCAGCCAAAGGGTGGGGGGAGTTGAAGCTTTCTTT. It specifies CASSQRVGGVEAFF.

The CDR3 nucleotides are TGCAGCGTTGAAAAGGGGACTAGCGGGAGCTACAATGAGCAGTTCTTC. Amino acids: CSVEKGTSGSYNEQFF. The V and J genes are TRBV29-1 and TRBJ2-1; 14 bases are a match to TRBD2. V lost 2 bases and J lost 3; bases outside the gene matches: 3. Germline V gives CDR1 SQVTM, CDR2 ANQGSEA. This CDR3 contains 16 residues.

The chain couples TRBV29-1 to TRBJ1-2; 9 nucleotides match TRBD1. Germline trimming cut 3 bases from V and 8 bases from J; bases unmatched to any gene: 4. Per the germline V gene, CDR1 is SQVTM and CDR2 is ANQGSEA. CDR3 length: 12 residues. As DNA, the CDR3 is TGCAGCGTTGAGGGACAGGGATGGGGCTACACCTTC. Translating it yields CSVEGQGWGYTF.

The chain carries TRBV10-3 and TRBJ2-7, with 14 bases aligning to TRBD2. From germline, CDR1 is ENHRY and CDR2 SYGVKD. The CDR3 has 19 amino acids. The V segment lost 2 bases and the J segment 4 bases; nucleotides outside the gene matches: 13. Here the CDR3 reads CAISELGTSGRRSAYEQYF. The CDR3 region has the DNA TGTGCCATCAGTGAGCTCGGGACTAGCGGGAGACGGTCGGCTTACGAGCAGTACTTC.

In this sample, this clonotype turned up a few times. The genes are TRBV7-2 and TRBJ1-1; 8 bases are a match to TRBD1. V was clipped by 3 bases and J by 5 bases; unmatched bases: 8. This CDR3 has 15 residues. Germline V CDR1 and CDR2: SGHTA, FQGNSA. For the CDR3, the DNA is TGTGCCAGCAGCTTCCTACAGGGGGGAGGGACTGAAGCTTTCTTT. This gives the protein CASSFLQGGGTEAFF.

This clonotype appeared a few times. The CDR3 DNA sequence: TGTGCCAGCAGCTTAGTGGCACACTCGATTGAAGCTTTCTTT. It codes for CASSLVAHSIEAFF. J is TRBJ1-1 and V is TRBV7-2; no clear D gene. V lost 1 base and J 7 bases, leaving 13 bases between the germline ends. CDR3 length: 14 amino acids. The germline V gene has CDR1 SGHTA and CDR2 FQGNSA.

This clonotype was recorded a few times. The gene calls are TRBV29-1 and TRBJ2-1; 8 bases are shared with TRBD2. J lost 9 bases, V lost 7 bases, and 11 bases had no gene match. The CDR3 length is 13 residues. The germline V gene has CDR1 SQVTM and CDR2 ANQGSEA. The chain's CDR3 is CSARSGSLLEQFF. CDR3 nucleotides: TGCAGCGCCCGAAGCGGGAGTCTACTTGAGCAGTTCTTC.